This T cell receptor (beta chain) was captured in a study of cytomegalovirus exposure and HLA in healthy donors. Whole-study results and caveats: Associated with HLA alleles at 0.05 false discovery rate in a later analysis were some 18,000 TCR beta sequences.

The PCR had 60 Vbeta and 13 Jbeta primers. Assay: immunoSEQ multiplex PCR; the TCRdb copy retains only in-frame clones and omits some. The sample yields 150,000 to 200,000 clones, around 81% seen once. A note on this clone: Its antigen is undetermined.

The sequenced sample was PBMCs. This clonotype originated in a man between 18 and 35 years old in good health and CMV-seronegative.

CDR3 protein: CASSAQTGGAFF. Here the CDR3 DNA reads TGTGCCAGCAGCGCCCAGACAGGGGGGGCTTTCTTT. This chain links TRBV9 with TRBJ1-1; the match to TRBD1 covers 9 bases. CDR1 SGDLS and CDR2 YYNGEE come from the germline V gene. The CDR3 is 12 residues long. V gave up 3 bases and J gave up 11 bases; unmatched junction bases: 5.